The 18 T cell receptor beta chains given below trace back to one sample, sequenced in a study of healthy donors' naive CD4 and CD8 T cells. TCR libraries were built from 400 to 650 ng of total RNA by linear amplification. TCRdb processed the reads anew with MiXCR; each CDR3 protein has one entry. The table records 150,000 to 200,000 distinct CDR3 sequences, around 74% of them present only once. The sequenced sample was naive CD4+ and CD8+ T cells sorted from blood, pooled from several donors. These receptors were collected from a pool of human donors in good health; the sample pools cells from several healthy donors.

V and J are TRBV11-2 and TRBJ2-5; D remains unclear. The CDR3 is made up of 13 amino acids. Trimming removed 3 bases from V and 5 bases from J, with 10 bases in between. From germline, CDR1 is SGHAT and CDR2 FQNNGV. DNA for the CDR3: TGTGCCAGCAGCTTCTCTCCCACGGAGACCCAGTACTTC. Protein: CASSFSPTETQYF.

The gene calls are TRBV6-5 and TRBJ1-5, with D perhaps matching TRBD1 (6 bases). This CDR3 spans 14 amino acids. V was shortened by 6 bases and J by 7 bases, with 16 bases between the two germline ends. Germline CDR1 and CDR2: MNHEY and SVGAGI. The CDR3 bases are TGTGCCAGCAGGGCCACGACAGGTTTCCAGCCCCAGCATTTT. It is translated as CASRATTGFQPQHF.

V is TRBV20-1 and J is TRBJ2-7; 7 bases match TRBD1. The CDR3 consists of 14 residues. Germline values: CDR1 DFQATT, CDR2 SNEGSKA (reference sequence). CDR3 region: CSVEVFTGAYEQYF. The CDR3 DNA sequence: TGCAGCGTTGAAGTTTTTACAGGGGCCTACGAGCAGTACTTC.

V is TRBV5-4 and J is TRBJ2-5; 10 bases fit TRBD1. Germline CDR1 is SGHNT and CDR2 is YYREEE (reference sequence). The J segment lost 1 base and the V segment lost 4 bases, leaving 4 bases of the junction unmatched. This CDR3 region has 15 residues. In DNA, the CDR3 is TGTGCCAGCAGCGCCCGGGACAGGGGCCAAGAGACCCAGTACTTC. It is translated as CASSARDRGQETQYF.

The chain uses TRBV29-1 and TRBJ2-1; D possibly corresponds to TRBD1 (6 bases). This CDR3 has 13 residues. The germline V gene encodes CDR1 SQVTM and CDR2 ANQGSEA. Trimming shortened V by 7 bases and J by 0 bases, and 10 bases separated the two germline ends. The CDR3 sequence: CSAGQHSYNEQFF. The CDR3 DNA reads TGCAGCGCTGGACAGCACTCCTACAATGAGCAGTTCTTC.

This CDR3 is CASSRGENYGYTF. CDR3 nucleotide sequence: TGTGCCAGCTCCCGGGGAGAGAACTATGGCTACACCTTC. The chain links TRBV18 to TRBJ1-2; D is unresolved. CDR1 is KGHSH, CDR2 LQKENI, per germline. The CDR3 sequence is 13 residues long. Between the trimmed V and J ends, which lost 6 bases and 2 bases, there was a span of 10 bases.

V gene TRBV30 combines with J gene TRBJ1-2, with a possible D match to TRBD1 (6 bases). This CDR3 has 12 residues. Germline CDR1 and CDR2: GTSNPN and SVGIG (reference sequence). The ends were cut back, 4 bases at V and 4 bases at J, with 10 bases in the middle. The CDR3 loop is CAWTGDSYGYTF. The CDR3 bases are TGTGCCTGGACAGGGGATTCCTATGGCTACACCTTC.

The chain links TRBV6-2 or TRBV6-3 to TRBJ2-1, with D unclear. The V gene's germline CDR1 is MNHEY and CDR2 SVGEGT. Trimming shortened V by 5 bases and J by 9 bases, and 20 bases separated the two germline ends. The CDR3 has 15 amino acids. CDR3 coding DNA: TGTGCCAGCAGTCAAGTTAGAACCCGGCGAACTGAGCAGTTCTTC. This gives the protein CASSQVRTRRTEQFF.

The rearrangement links TRBV11-2 to TRBJ2-5, with 11 nucleotides matching TRBD2. The ends lost 5 bases at V and 5 bases at J; junction bases unmatched: 10. Germline loops: CDR1 SGHAT, CDR2 FQNNGV. This CDR3 spans 16 amino acids. The CDR3 bases are TGTGCCAGCAGCCGTAGCGGGAGGGCGGCGGGGGAGACCCAGTACTTC. Amino acid sequence: CASSRSGRAAGETQYF.

A remark on this clonotype: Relative to the germline gene, one junction end is altered; a read error may explain this. This rearrangement joins TRBV29-1 to TRBJ2-5; the match to TRBD1 covers 9 bases. Germline values: CDR1 SQVTM, CDR2 ANQGSEA. This CDR3 region has 14 residues. The CDR3 region has the DNA TGCGGCGTTGATACAGGGGGCCTTGCGGAGACCCAGTACTTC. It yields the protein CGVDTGGLAETQYF.

The chain joins TRBV29-1 to TRBJ2-5; maybe TRBD2 (6 bases). Trimming stripped 5 bases from V and 4 bases from J, with 11 bases between. Per the germline V gene, CDR1 is SQVTM and CDR2 is ANQGSEA. CDR3 size: 12 residues. The CDR3 sequence is CSVRDWGETQYF. As DNA, the CDR3 is TGCAGCGTTCGGGACTGGGGAGAGACCCAGTACTTC.

This chain links TRBV4-3 with TRBJ1-6; D not resolved. Trimming left V 4 bases short and J 8 bases short, with 9 bases between. The CDR3 consists of 13 residues. CDR1 and CDR2 from the germline V gene are LGHNA and YSLEER. The CDR3 spells CASSLEGDSPLHF. The CDR3 coding sequence is TGCGCCAGCAGCCTCGAGGGAGATTCACCCCTCCACTTT.

This chain connects TRBV5-5 to TRBJ2-3; TRBD1 aligns across 10 bases. The CDR3 contains 14 residues. Germline V gene lookup returns CDR1 SGHKS and CDR2 YYEKEE (reference sequence). Unmatched junction bases numbered 2, after V lost 4 bases and J lost 3 bases. The CDR3 loop is CASSRTGGTDTQYF. The CDR3 DNA follows: TGTGCCAGCAGCCGGACAGGGGGGACAGATACGCAGTATTTT.

The chain joins TRBV19 to TRBJ1-1; D is unresolved. The CDR3 totals 13 residues. Germline V CDR1 and CDR2: LNHDA, SQIVND (reference sequence). V gave up 8 bases and J gave up 5 bases, with 15 bases separating them. CDR3 in amino acids: CASREGEWTEAFF. The CDR3 DNA is TGTGCCAGTCGAGAGGGTGAATGGACTGAAGCTTTCTTT.

The chain combines TRBV29-1 with TRBJ1-1, with D perhaps matching TRBD1 (6 bases). Germline V lookup: CDR1 SQVTM, CDR2 ANQGSEA. Trimming left V 4 bases short and J 5 bases short, with 14 bases between. The CDR3 has 13 amino acids. CDR3 sequence: CSVAPQGRTEAFF. In nucleotides, the CDR3 is TGCAGCGTTGCCCCACAGGGCCGGACTGAAGCTTTCTTT.

The genes are TRBV29-1 and TRBJ2-1; TRBD2 aligns across 10 bases. This CDR3 is built from 14 residues. Trimming took 8 bases from V and 4 from J; bases not matched to a gene: 8. Per germline, CDR1 SQVTM and CDR2 ANQGSEA. CDR3 sequence reads: CSSLPSGSYNEQFF. The DNA for the CDR3 is TGCAGCTCACTACCTAGCGGGAGTTACAATGAGCAGTTCTTC.

This chain uses TRBV29-1 with TRBJ1-1; D is undetermined. CDR1 SQVTM and CDR2 ANQGSEA come from the germline V gene. CDR3 size: 14 residues. The germline V and J ends were trimmed by 5 bases and 0 bases, with 13 bases remaining between them. This CDR3 reads CSVIQTAVNTEAFF. CDR3 DNA sequence: TGCAGCGTTATCCAGACCGCTGTGAACACTGAAGCTTTCTTT.

V is TRBV5-6 and J is TRBJ1-6; the D gene is possibly TRBD1 (5 bases). CDR3 size: 14 residues. With 0 bases removed from V and 10 bases from J, the gap between germline ends came to 11 bases. The germline CDR1 and CDR2 sequences are SGHDT and YYEEEE. The CDR3 spells CASSLARVSSPLHF. The DNA for the CDR3 is TGTGCCAGCAGCTTGGCCAGGGTAAGCTCACCCCTCCACTTT.